The 5 T cell receptor beta chains listed next were all sequenced from one sample in a study of cytomegalovirus exposure and HLA in healthy donors. 60 Vbeta and 13 Jbeta primers were used in PCR. This table comes from immunoSEQ multiplex PCR, and its TCRdb copy is limited to in-frame clones, with some not included. This table holds around 150,000 clones, around three quarters found once. Source material: PBMCs. Receptor source: a man aged 35 to 55 in good health and CMV-seronegative.

The chain recombines TRBV5-1 with TRBJ2-7; 9 bases align to TRBD1. The junction had 9 bases not matched to a gene; V was cut back by 3 bases and J by 5 bases. Per germline, CDR1 SGHRS and CDR2 YFSETQ. The CDR3 runs 15 residues. The chain's CDR3 is CASSSGQGEVDEQYF. The CDR3 DNA is TGCGCCAGCAGCTCGGGACAGGGCGAAGTGGACGAGCAGTACTTC.

The chain couples TRBV7-6 to TRBJ1-1; 8 bases match TRBD1. The trim removed 5 bases at V and 5 bases at J, leaving 10 bases unmatched. Germline V lookup: CDR1 SGHVS, CDR2 FNYEAQ. The CDR3 loop spans 15 amino acids. The CDR3 coding sequence is TGTGCCAGCAGCACCCGGACAGGGAGTACGACTGAAGCTTTCTTT. This gives the protein CASSTRTGSTTEAFF.

This clone has just a few counts. J is TRBJ1-1 and V is TRBV11-3, with D tentatively TRBD1 (6 bases). The germline gives CDR1 SGHNT, CDR2 YENEEA. Trimming left V 6 bases short and J 2 bases short, with 10 bases between. The CDR3 totals 13 residues. CDR3 in amino acids: CASSRTANTEAFF. In DNA, the CDR3 is TGTGCCAGCAGTCGGACAGCAAACACTGAAGCTTTCTTT.

Concerning this clone itself: Other DNA variants within this sample encode the same CDR3. The chain combines TRBV7-2 with TRBJ1-2; perhaps TRBD1 as D (6 bases). CDR1 is SGHTA, CDR2 FQGNSA, per germline. Deletions cut 5 bases from V and 3 bases from J, with 10 bases between. The CDR3 length is 13 residues. The CDR3 spells CASSPDRYYGYTF. CDR3 nucleotides: TGTGCCAGCAGCCCCGACAGGTACTATGGCTACACCTTC.

This clone was picked up one time. The chain couples TRBV7-8 to TRBJ2-1, with 14 bases identical to TRBD2. The CDR3 extends over 19 amino acids. Germline assignment: CDR1 SGHVS and CDR2 FQNEAQ. V shed 1 base and J 1 base; nucleotides not matched to a gene: 6. This CDR3 is CASSLGLAGGPGSYNEQFF. Here the CDR3 DNA reads TGTGCCAGCAGCTTAGGACTAGCGGGAGGGCCGGGGTCCTACAATGAGCAGTTCTTC.